The 30 T cell receptor beta chains listed next were all sequenced from one sample in a study of T cell responses to AZD1222 COVID-19 vaccine. The protocol was immunoSEQ multiplex PCR, while the TCRdb copy is restricted to in-frame clones and leaves out a portion. The sample consists of 120,000 or so clones, 92% of them appearing once. The sample was peripheral blood, taken 28 days after the second AZD1222 dose. All receptors come from an adult who received the AZD1222 COVID-19 vaccine.

V usage is TRBV5-6 and J usage is TRBJ1-6; tentatively, D is TRBD1 (6 bases). Trimming took 4 bases from V and 9 from J, leaving 23 bases between them. Germline V gene data show CDR1 as SGHDT and CDR2 as YYEEEE. The CDR3 has 17 residues. CDR3 sequence: CASSVRDNPGRGSPLHF. In DNA form, the CDR3 reads TGTGCCAGCAGCGTACGGGACAACCCCGGACGTGGTTCACCCCTCCACTTT.

The chain links TRBV5-1 to TRBJ2-7; 10 bases line up with TRBD1. The CDR3 consists of 18 residues. V gave up 0 bases and J gave up 4 bases; unmatched junction bases: 13. Germline CDR1 is SGHRS and CDR2 is YFSETQ. CDR3 nucleotide sequence: TGCGCCAGCAGCTTGGGGACCCGGACAGGGGGATTGACTTACGAGCAGTACTTC. Its translation: CASSLGTRTGGLTYEQYF. Filled out from reference TRBV5-1 and TRBJ2-7, the complete variable domain reads KAGVTQTPRYLIKTRGQQVTLSCSPISGHRSVSWYQQTPGQGLQFLFEYFSETQRNKGNFPGRFSGRQFSNSRSEMNVSTLELGDSALYLCASSLGTRTGGLTYEQYFGPGTRLTVT.

The chain joins TRBV5-1 to TRBJ1-1; D not resolved. The CDR3 totals 15 residues. The V end lost 0 bases, the J end lost 2 bases, and 11 bases lay between the germline ends. The germline V gene has CDR1 SGHRS and CDR2 YFSETQ. The CDR3 here is CASSLEFLGNTEAFF. The CDR3 coding sequence is TGCGCCAGCAGCTTGGAGTTTCTGGGAAACACTGAAGCTTTCTTT.

The chain couples TRBV28 to TRBJ2-7; TRBD1 matches 10 bases. CDR3 size: 15 residues. Germline lookup yields CDR1 MDHEN and CDR2 SYDVKM. V gave up 4 bases and J gave up 5 bases; unmatched junction bases: 8. The CDR3, as DNA: TGTGCCAGCAGTTCAGCCGGGACAGGGGTGCACGAGCAGTACTTC. Translating gives CASSSAGTGVHEQYF.

The V gene is TRBV18, the J gene TRBJ1-1, with D possibly TRBD1 on 6 matching bases. The germline V and J ends were trimmed by 6 bases and 9 bases, with 17 bases remaining between them. The CDR3 runs 13 residues. The germline V gene has CDR1 KGHSH and CDR2 LQKENI. This CDR3 reads CASSAGAGEKAFF. The CDR3 bases are TGTGCCAGCTCCGCGGGGGCGGGGGAGAAAGCTTTCTTT. Full variable domain (remainder filled in from reference TRBV18 and TRBJ1-1): NAGVMQNPRHLVRRRGQEARLRCSPMKGHSHVYWYRQLPEEGLKFMVYLQKENIIDESGMPKERFSAEFPKEGPSILRIQQVVRGDSAAYFCASSAGAGEKAFFGQGTRLTVV.

The chain has TRBV18 and TRBJ2-7; D remains unclear. Germline CDR1 reads KGHSH; CDR2 reads LQKENI. This CDR3 has 15 residues. V was shortened by 2 bases and J by 6 bases, with 17 bases between the two germline ends. The CDR3 reads CASSPNLGSSGEQYF. Here the CDR3 DNA reads TGTGCCAGCTCACCAAACTTGGGATCTTCCGGCGAGCAGTACTTC.

The rearrangement joins TRBV28 to TRBJ1-5, with a tentative D call TRBD1 (6 bases). Trimming stripped 7 bases from V and 3 bases from J, with 13 bases between. Germline CDR1 MDHEN, CDR2 SYDVKM. The CDR3 is 14 residues long. The CDR3 spells CASTKDSLNQPQHF. The CDR3 DNA reads as TGTGCCAGCACAAAGGACAGCCTCAATCAGCCCCAGCATTTT.

This chain joins TRBV6-6 and TRBJ1-2; D may be TRBD1 (6 bases). Germline V gives CDR1 MNHNY, CDR2 SVGAGI (reference sequence). V was cut by 10 bases and J by 2 bases, with 20 bases left in between. This CDR3 is 15 amino acids long. CDR3 in amino acids: CAISAQGSSNYGYTF. DNA for the CDR3: TGTGCCATATCGGCGCAGGGGTCTAGCAACTATGGCTACACCTTC.

This chain uses TRBV27 with TRBJ2-5; 11 bases agree with TRBD2. This CDR3 has 15 amino acids. CDR1 and CDR2 (germline): MNHEY, SMNVEV (reference sequence). V was clipped by 6 bases and J by 1 base; unmatched bases: 4. The chain's CDR3 is CASRLAGGIQETQYF. CDR3 coding DNA: TGTGCCAGCAGGCTAGCGGGAGGAATCCAAGAGACCCAGTACTTC.

The chain combines TRBV15 with TRBJ1-5, with D possibly matching TRBD1 (6 bases). Per the germline V gene, CDR1 is LNHNV and CDR2 is YYDKDF (reference sequence). The CDR3 covers 14 residues. V shed 0 bases and J shed 5 bases, with 8 bases lying between them. The CDR3 nucleotides read TGTGCCACCAGCAGAGATCACAGGGATCAGCCCCAGCATTTT. Protein product: CATSRDHRDQPQHF.

The chain links TRBV6-1 to TRBJ1-5; D gene uncertain. The CDR3 covers 15 residues. V lost 3 bases, J lost 1 base, and 10 bases lay in between. CDR1 is MNHNS, CDR2 SASEGT, per germline. For the CDR3, the DNA is TGTGCCAGCAGTGAGGGGTTTATAAGCAATCAGCCCCAGCATTTT. Its translation: CASSEGFISNQPQHF.

The rearrangement joins TRBV4-1 to TRBJ1-5, with D perhaps TRBD1 (5 bases). The CDR3 consists of 17 residues. V lost 4 bases, J lost 1 base, and 17 bases lay in between. The germline CDR1 and CDR2 sequences are MGHRA and YSYEKL. CDR3 residues: CASSLFGDPGSNQPQHF. DNA for the CDR3: TGCGCCAGCAGCCTATTTGGGGACCCAGGGAGCAATCAGCCCCAGCATTTT.

The chain carries TRBV5-4 and TRBJ2-3; TRBD2 agrees at 10 bases. V lost 3 bases, J lost 6 bases, and 13 bases stayed unmatched. CDR3 length: 17 residues. Germline CDR1 reads SGHNT; CDR2 reads YYREEE (reference sequence). The CDR3 DNA reads TGTGCCAGCAGCTCCGGTTATCTAGCGGGAGTGTCGGATACGCAGTATTTT. Translating gives CASSSGYLAGVSDTQYF.

The rearrangement links TRBV3-1 (or the pseudogene TRBV3-2) to TRBJ2-6; D is ambiguous. Germline V gene sequence: CDR1 LGHDT, CDR2 YNNKEL (reference sequence). The CDR3 is 17 amino acids. Between the trimmed V and J ends, which lost 1 base and 0 bases, there was a span of 10 bases. The CDR3 is CASSQGLLASGANVLTF. CDR3 bases: TGTGCCAGCAGCCAAGGACTCCTCGCCTCTGGGGCCAACGTCCTGACTTTC.

V usage is TRBV6-5 and J usage is TRBJ1-2; the D is unclear. There are 16 residues in the CDR3. Germline V gene data show CDR1 as MNHEY and CDR2 as SVGAGI. The germline V and J ends were trimmed by 2 bases and 4 bases, with 17 bases remaining between them. CDR3 bases: TGTGCCAGCAGTTACCTGCTGAGGTGGGGAACCTATGGCTACACCTTC. Its protein is CASSYLLRWGTYGYTF.

This chain uses TRBV10-3 with TRBJ1-5; perhaps TRBD1 as D (5 bases). Germline CDR1 ENHRY, CDR2 SYGVKD. This CDR3 spans 15 amino acids. V shed 0 bases and J shed 7 bases, with 13 bases lying between them. The CDR3 DNA is TGTGCCATCAGTGAGTCGGCCGGCTCAGGGCAGCCCCAGCATTTT. Protein: CAISESAGSGQPQHF.

The chain employs TRBV29-1 and TRBJ1-1, with 7 bases matching TRBD1. This CDR3 is built from 12 residues. CDR1 and CDR2 from the germline V gene are SQVTM and ANQGSEA. With V trimmed by 4 bases and J by 5 bases, 4 bases remained unmatched. The CDR3 is CSVVRGRTEAFF. DNA of the CDR3: TGCAGCGTTGTCAGGGGGAGAACTGAAGCTTTCTTT. The entire variable domain, with the rest obtained from reference TRBV29-1 and TRBJ1-1, is as follows: SAVISQKPSRDICQRGTSLTIQCQVDSQVTMMFWYRQQPGQSLTLIATANQGSEATYESGFVIDKFPISRPNLTFSTLTVSNMSPEDSSIYLCSVVRGRTEAFFGQGTRLTVV.

The rearrangement uses TRBV6-5 and TRBJ2-7; D uncertain. V was trimmed by 3 bases and J by 3 bases, leaving 12 bases between them. Germline lookup yields CDR1 MNHEY and CDR2 SVGAGI. The CDR3 extends over 14 amino acids. CDR3 coding DNA: TGTGCCAGCAGTTATTTGGACGTGGGCTACGAGCAGTACTTC. Its translation: CASSYLDVGYEQYF.

The gene calls are TRBV11-3 and TRBJ2-1; possibly TRBD2 for D (5 bases). Trimming stripped 0 bases from V and 6 bases from J, with 15 bases between. The CDR3 totals 16 residues. The germline V gene has CDR1 SGHNT and CDR2 YENEEA. The CDR3 sequence: CASSLEGSLTFNEQFF. The CDR3 DNA follows: TGTGCCAGCAGCTTAGAAGGGAGCTTAACCTTCAATGAGCAGTTCTTC.

The chain has TRBV3-1 (or the pseudogene TRBV3-2) and TRBJ2-5, with 7 bases identical to TRBD2. The J segment lost 4 bases and the V segment lost 1 base, leaving 3 bases of the junction unmatched. The CDR3 consists of 14 residues. Per the germline V gene, CDR1 is LGHDT and CDR2 is YNNKEL (reference sequence). This CDR3 is CASSQASGGETQYF. CDR3 nucleotide sequence: TGTGCCAGCAGCCAAGCATCGGGAGGAGAGACCCAGTACTTC.

The chain is built from TRBV7-8 and TRBJ2-4, with D possibly being TRBD2 (5 bases). The V gene's germline CDR1 is SGHVS and CDR2 FQNEAQ. Deletions cut 1 base from V and 9 bases from J, with 16 bases between. The CDR3 runs 15 residues. CDR3 in amino acids: CASSLGGGEGSIQYF. In DNA form, the CDR3 reads TGTGCCAGCAGCTTAGGTGGAGGCGAAGGGTCCATTCAGTACTTC.

This chain uses TRBV6-5 with TRBJ2-1; D perhaps matches TRBD1 (5 bases). CDR1 is MNHEY and CDR2 is SVGAGI in the germline V gene. This CDR3 region has 13 residues. Trimming shortened V by 5 bases and J by 4 bases, and 9 bases separated the two germline ends. CDR3 bases: TGTGCCAGCAGTCTTGGACAATACAATGAGCAGTTCTTC. This sequence encodes CASSLGQYNEQFF.

The rearrangement uses TRBV5-8 and TRBJ2-3; 10 nucleotides agree with TRBD2. Germline CDR1 reads SGHTS; CDR2 reads YDEGEE. V gave up 3 bases and J gave up 0 bases; unmatched junction bases: 13. CDR3 length: 19 amino acids. CDR3 sequence: CASSSVAGGPQKSTDTQYF. The DNA of the CDR3 is TGTGCCAGCAGCTCGGTAGCGGGGGGACCACAAAAAAGCACAGATACGCAGTATTTT.

This chain links TRBV7-2 with TRBJ2-5; no clear D gene. V gave up 1 base and J gave up 5 bases, with 8 bases separating them. The germline V gene has CDR1 SGHTA and CDR2 FQGNSA. The CDR3 is 13 residues long. DNA for the CDR3: TGTGCCAGCAGCTTAGTCCCCAGTGAGACCCAGTACTTC. Protein: CASSLVPSETQYF.

This chain links TRBV6-1 with TRBJ2-7; unclear D gene. Per germline, CDR1 MNHNS and CDR2 SASEGT. This CDR3 region has 15 residues. Trimming stripped 1 base from V and 1 base from J, with 11 bases between. CDR3 sequence: CASSEGTRVSYEQYF. DNA for the CDR3: TGTGCCAGCAGTGAAGGGACCCGAGTGTCCTACGAGCAGTACTTC.

V and J are TRBV7-2 and TRBJ1-2; TRBD1 matches 8 bases. Looked up from germline, CDR1 is SGHTA and CDR2 is FQGNSA. V lost 2 bases and J lost 0; bases outside the gene matches: 8. The CDR3 extends over 17 amino acids. For the CDR3, the DNA is TGTGCCAGCAGCTTAATAGGCAGGGGGCGAGCTAACTATGGCTACACCTTC. Protein sequence: CASSLIGRGRANYGYTF.

This chain connects TRBV20-1 to TRBJ1-1; D gene ambiguous. Trimming removed 3 bases from V and 4 bases from J, with 6 bases in between. The CDR3 covers 11 residues. The germline CDR1 and CDR2 sequences are DFQATT and SNEGSKA (reference sequence). The CDR3 reads CSASSSTEAFF. In DNA form, the CDR3 reads TGCAGTGCTAGTTCATCCACTGAAGCTTTCTTT.

This chain links TRBV6-5 with TRBJ1-5, with D possibly matching TRBD1 (5 bases). Trimming took off 5 bases at V and 5 bases at J, with 16 bases between the two ends. Germline-derived CDR1 and CDR2 are MNHEY and SVGAGI. The CDR3 is 15 residues long. CDR3 loop: CASSRTTDQHQPQHF. CDR3 bases: TGTGCCAGCAGTCGTACGACAGACCAGCATCAGCCCCAGCATTTT.

This clone was seen only once. This chain links TRBV24-1 with TRBJ2-7, with 7 nucleotides matching TRBD1. This CDR3 is built from 13 residues. J was trimmed by 7 bases and V by 6 bases; bases with no gene match: 8. Germline V CDR1 and CDR2: KGHDR, SFDVKD. The CDR3: CATSPSGTEEQYF. The CDR3 DNA reads TGTGCCACCAGTCCATCTGGGACAGAGGAGCAGTACTTC.

V is TRBV28 and J is TRBJ1-5; perhaps TRBD1 as D (5 bases). Trimming took off 1 base at V and 6 bases at J, with 13 bases between the two ends. This CDR3 comprises 15 residues. CDR1 and CDR2 (germline): MDHEN, SYDVKM. The CDR3 loop reads CASSLSGNVPQPQHF. CDR3 in DNA: TGTGCCAGCAGTTTATCAGGGAACGTGCCTCAGCCCCAGCATTTT.